This T cell receptor beta chain was profiled in a study of T cell changes during pregnancy in multiple sclerosis. Here immunoSEQ multiplex PCR was the method, and the copy in TCRdb shows in-frame clones only, minus some. There are tens of thousands of clones in the sample; around 90% occur only once, and roughly 2.1% lies in the top ten. V was trimmed by 4 bases and J by 0 bases, leaving 13 bases between them. CDR3 length: 15 amino acids. Germline CDR1 is SGHRS and CDR2 is YFSETQ. The genes are TRBV5-1 and TRBJ1-1; D call uncertain. The sequence was obtained from a female donor in good health, enrolled as a control in a pregnancy study. Sample: peripheral blood, taken in the second trimester of pregnancy. The CDR3 region is CASSPLAGLNTEAFF. The CDR3, as DNA: TGCGCCAGCAGCCCCTTGGCGGGGTTGAACACTGAAGCTTTCTTT.